A single sample gave rise to the 10 T cell receptor beta chains below, sequenced in a study of cytomegalovirus exposure and HLA in healthy donors. Repertoires were generated with immunoSEQ multiplex PCR, while TCRdb's copy carries only in-frame clones and drops some. The table lists about 120,000 clones, roughly 84% of them singletons, with roughly 2% in the top ten. The source material was PBMCs. The receptors here all came from a woman in her 30s in good health and CMV-seronegative.

The gene calls are TRBV5-5 and TRBJ2-1; D ambiguous. Germline V gene lookup returns CDR1 SGHKS and CDR2 YYEKEE (reference sequence). The V and J ends lost 4 bases and 4 bases respectively, with 18 bases between them. The CDR3 has 16 amino acids. In nucleotides, the CDR3 is TGTGCCAGCAGCGCGCCCCCAGGAAACTCTTACAATGAGCAGTTCTTC. As protein: CASSAPPGNSYNEQFF.

The rearrangement joins TRBV4-3 to TRBJ2-5; D remains unclear. Germline CDR1 and CDR2: LGHNA and YSLEER. The CDR3 consists of 14 residues. Trimming shortened V by 0 bases and J by 4 bases, and 9 bases separated the two germline ends. CDR3: CASSQEGASETQYF. The CDR3 DNA reads as TGCGCCAGCAGCCAAGAGGGCGCCTCAGAGACCCAGTACTTC.

J is TRBJ2-5 and V is TRBV7-2, with 12 bases lining up with TRBD2. The germline V gene encodes CDR1 SGHTA and CDR2 FQGNSA. The CDR3 has 17 residues. J gave up 3 bases and V 2 bases, and 7 bases lay outside the gene matches. The CDR3 region is CASSLIPGLAGKETQYF. In DNA, the CDR3 is TGTGCCAGCAGCTTAATTCCCGGACTAGCGGGGAAAGAGACCCAGTACTTC.

J is TRBJ1-2 and V is TRBV19; 8 nucleotides match TRBD1. This CDR3 contains 13 residues. V shed 8 bases, J shed 4 bases, and the junction held 6 bases outside the gene matches. CDR1 and CDR2 (germline): LNHDA, SQIVND (reference sequence). CDR3: CASYRQGIYGYTF. As DNA, the CDR3 is TGTGCCAGTTACAGACAGGGGATCTATGGCTACACCTTC.

This clone was seen only once. The chain uses TRBV7-9 and TRBJ2-2; 13 bases fit TRBD2. V lost 5 bases and J lost 5; bases outside the gene matches: 2. Germline CDR1 is SEHNR and CDR2 is FQNEAQ (reference sequence). The length of the CDR3 is 15 residues. The CDR3 DNA reads as TGTGCCAGCAGCAAGGGACTAGCGGGGACCGGGGAGCTGTTTTTT. This codes for CASSKGLAGTGELFF.

This clone turned up a few times. The chain carries TRBV6-6 and TRBJ2-1; 8 nucleotides align to TRBD2. The trim removed 6 bases at V and 0 bases at J, leaving 1 base unmatched. This CDR3 region has 14 residues. Germline-derived CDR1 and CDR2 are MNHNY and SVGAGI (reference sequence). This chain's CDR3 is CASSRGGSYNEQFF. The CDR3 nucleotides are TGTGCCAGCAGCCGGGGGGGCTCCTACAATGAGCAGTTCTTC.

This rearrangement joins TRBV7-2 to TRBJ1-2, with 10 bases matching TRBD1. CDR3 length: 16 residues. Losses at the gene ends were 5 bases for V and 7 bases for J; bases not matched to a gene: 13. Germline V gene lookup returns CDR1 SGHTA and CDR2 FQGNSA. Written as DNA, the CDR3 is TGTGCCAGCAGCCGACAGGGGGCGATGGGCTCCGGTGGCTACACCTTC. Its protein is CASSRQGAMGSGGYTF.

The chain recombines TRBV2 with TRBJ2-3; 8 bases align to TRBD2. CDR1 is SNHLY, CDR2 FYNNEI, per germline. The CDR3 has 16 residues. V was clipped by 7 bases and J by 1 base; unmatched bases: 10. The CDR3 DNA reads as TGTGCCAGCAATCCGGGACCCGGGGGGGGCACAGATACGCAGTATTTT. It is translated as CASNPGPGGGTDTQYF.

The genes are TRBV7-9 and TRBJ2-7; 7 bases match TRBD1. The CDR3 is made up of 17 amino acids. The J segment lost 3 bases and the V segment lost 4 bases, leaving 15 bases of the junction unmatched. Germline lookup yields CDR1 SEHNR and CDR2 FQNEAQ (reference sequence). CDR3 nucleotide sequence: TGTGCCAGCAGCTCCCCGCCTCCGGGACAGAATAACTACGAGCAGTACTTC. This codes for CASSSPPPGQNNYEQYF.

The chain combines TRBV28 with TRBJ2-3, with 7 bases lining up with TRBD1. The CDR3 sequence is 15 residues long. The germline V gene encodes CDR1 MDHEN and CDR2 SYDVKM. J was trimmed by 3 bases and V by 5 bases; bases with no gene match: 8. CDR3 nucleotide sequence: TGTGCCAGCAGTCTCGACAGGGTGCGGACAGATACGCAGTATTTT. Protein: CASSLDRVRTDTQYF.